This T cell receptor (beta chain) was profiled in a study of naive and memory T cell subsets. Whole-study findings and limits: TCR transcript changes with activation or differentiation may affect this RNA method.

Adult healthy volunteers gave 2.5 ml peripheral blood for whole-blood RNA. Reverse transcription of blood and skin TCR RNA was primed at alpha and beta constant regions. The SP2 primer and nested alpha and beta constant region primers amplified ligated cDNA in four rounds. TCRdb recomputed calls from the 5' RACE reads with MiXCR, one row per CDR3 protein. This table has just over 25,000 distinct CDR3 sequences, approximately 22% appearing once. Germline loops: CDR1 DFQATT, CDR2 SNEGSKA (reference sequence). The V end was cut by 1 base, the J end by 7 bases, with 5 bases between. This CDR3 is built from 12 residues. This clonotype was recorded many times. What it recognizes is unknown.

The source is a female donor in good health. This rearrangement joins TRBV20-1 to TRBJ1-6; D unresolved. CDR3 region: CSARGPNSPLHF. For the CDR3, the DNA is TGCAGTGCTAGAGGTCCCAATTCACCCCTCCACTTT.